Here is one TCR beta chain with its context. This record belongs to a study of technical replicates of blood from a handful of donors. This CDR3 has 16 residues. Trimming took 7 bases from V and 0 from J; bases not matched to a gene: 9. Germline CDR1 and CDR2: LGHNA and YNFKEQ. The repertoire was sequenced with immunoSEQ multiplex PCR; TCRdb's copy has only in-frame clones and lacks some. The data show roughly 80,000 clones, 96% seen once. The chain links TRBV4-2 to TRBJ2-1; TRBD1 matches at 7 bases. This TCR derives from a human donor in good health. The sequencing input was T cells isolated from PBMCs. CDR3 loop: CASNLIQGSSYNEQFF. CDR3 nucleotides: TGTGCCAGCAACCTCATACAGGGGAGCTCCTACAATGAGCAGTTCTTC.